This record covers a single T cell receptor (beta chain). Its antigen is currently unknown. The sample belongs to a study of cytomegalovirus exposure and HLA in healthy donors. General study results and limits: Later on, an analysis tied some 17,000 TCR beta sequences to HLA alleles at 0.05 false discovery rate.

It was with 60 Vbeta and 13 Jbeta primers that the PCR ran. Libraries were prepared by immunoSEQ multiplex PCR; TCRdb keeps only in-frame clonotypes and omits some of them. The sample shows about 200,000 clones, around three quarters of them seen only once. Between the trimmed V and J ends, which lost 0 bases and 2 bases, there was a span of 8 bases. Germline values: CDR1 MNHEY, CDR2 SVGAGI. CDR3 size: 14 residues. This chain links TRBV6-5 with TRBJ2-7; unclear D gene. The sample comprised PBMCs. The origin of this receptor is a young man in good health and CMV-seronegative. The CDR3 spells CASSYSTPPYEQYF. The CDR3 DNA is TGTGCCAGCAGTTACTCGACACCCCCCTACGAGCAGTACTTC.